The T cell receptor (beta chain) under discussion was sequenced for a study of blood T cell repertoires in COVID-19. The CDR3 runs 15 residues. With V trimmed by 2 bases and J by 5 bases, 8 bases remained unmatched. Germline V CDR1 and CDR2: KGHSH, LQKENI. This clone was seen once. Either two negative PCRs, clearance, or symptom resolution qualified Cohort 3 donors as recovered. Some clones are missing from TCRdb's copy, which holds only in-frame ones; the method was immunoSEQ multiplex PCR. The table has over 150,000 clones, around 83% seen once. This clonotype was sampled from a man aged 35-49 years who had recovered from COVID-19. The chain recombines TRBV18 with TRBJ2-7; 8 nucleotides align to TRBD1. Sequencing input: PBMCs or T cells enriched from blood (not recorded which). The CDR3 protein is CASSPTRQGFNEQYF. The CDR3 DNA is TGTGCCAGCTCACCAACGAGACAGGGGTTTAACGAGCAGTACTTC.